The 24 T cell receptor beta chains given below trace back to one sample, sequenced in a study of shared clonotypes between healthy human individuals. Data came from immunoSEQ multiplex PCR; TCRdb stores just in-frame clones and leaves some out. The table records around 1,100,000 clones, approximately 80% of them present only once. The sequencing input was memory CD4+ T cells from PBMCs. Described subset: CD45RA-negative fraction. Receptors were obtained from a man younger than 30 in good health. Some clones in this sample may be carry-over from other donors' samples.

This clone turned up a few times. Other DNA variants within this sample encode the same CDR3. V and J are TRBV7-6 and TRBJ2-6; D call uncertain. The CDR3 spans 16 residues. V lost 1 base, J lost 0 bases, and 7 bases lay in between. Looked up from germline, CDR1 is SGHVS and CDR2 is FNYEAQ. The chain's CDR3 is CASSLVGSSGANVLTF. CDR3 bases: TGTGCCAGCAGCTTAGTTGGTTCCTCTGGGGCCAACGTCCTGACTTTC.

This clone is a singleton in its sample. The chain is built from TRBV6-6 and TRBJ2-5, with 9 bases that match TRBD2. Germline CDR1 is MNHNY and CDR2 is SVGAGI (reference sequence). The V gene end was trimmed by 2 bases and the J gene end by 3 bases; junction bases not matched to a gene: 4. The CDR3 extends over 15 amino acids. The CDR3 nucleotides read TGTGCCAGCAGTTACCTAGCGGGAATCGAAGAGACCCAGTACTTC. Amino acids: CASSYLAGIEETQYF.

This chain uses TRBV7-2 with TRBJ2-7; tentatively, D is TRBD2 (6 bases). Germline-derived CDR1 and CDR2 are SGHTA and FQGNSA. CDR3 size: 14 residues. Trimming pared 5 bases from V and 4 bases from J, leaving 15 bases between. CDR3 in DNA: TGTGCCAGCAGCCCCGGAGGGTCTCGGTACGAGCAGTACTTC. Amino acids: CASSPGGSRYEQYF.

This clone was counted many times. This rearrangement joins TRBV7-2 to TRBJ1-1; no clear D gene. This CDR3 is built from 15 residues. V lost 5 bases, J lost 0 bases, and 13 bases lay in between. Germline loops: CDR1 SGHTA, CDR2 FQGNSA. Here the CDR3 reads CASSALIQLNTEAFF. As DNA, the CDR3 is TGTGCCAGCAGCGCCCTAATCCAACTGAACACTGAAGCTTTCTTT.

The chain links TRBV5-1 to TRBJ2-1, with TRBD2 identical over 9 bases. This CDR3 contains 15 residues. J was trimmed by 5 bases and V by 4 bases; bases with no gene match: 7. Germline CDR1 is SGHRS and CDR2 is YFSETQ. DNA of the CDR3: TGCGCCAGCAGCACCTGGACTAGCGACAACAATGAGCAGTTCTTC. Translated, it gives CASSTWTSDNNEQFF.

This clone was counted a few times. CDR3: CASSDQGAGANVLTF. The CDR3 coding sequence is TGTGCCAGCAGCGATCAGGGTGCTGGGGCCAACGTCCTGACTTTC. V and J are TRBV5-4 and TRBJ2-6, with D tentatively TRBD1 (5 bases). The CDR3 is 15 residues long. V shed 4 bases and J shed 2 bases, with 10 bases lying between them. Germline V gene lookup returns CDR1 SGHNT and CDR2 YYREEE (reference sequence).

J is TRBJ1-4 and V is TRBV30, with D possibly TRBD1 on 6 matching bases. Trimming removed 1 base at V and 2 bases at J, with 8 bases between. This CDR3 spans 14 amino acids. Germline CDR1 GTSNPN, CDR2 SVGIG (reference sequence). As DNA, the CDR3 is TGTGCCTGGAGTGGTGGGGGCACTAATGAAAAACTGTTTTTT. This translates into CAWSGGGTNEKLFF.

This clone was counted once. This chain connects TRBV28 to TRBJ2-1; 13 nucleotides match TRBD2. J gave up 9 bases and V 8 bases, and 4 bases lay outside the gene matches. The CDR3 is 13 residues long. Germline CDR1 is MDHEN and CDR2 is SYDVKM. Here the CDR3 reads CASLGLAGAEQFF. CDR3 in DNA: TGTGCCAGCCTTGGACTAGCGGGAGCTGAGCAGTTCTTC.

In nucleotides, the CDR3 is TGCGCCAGCAGCAAAGACTATCCCTACAATGAGCAGTTCTTC. Protein product: CASSKDYPYNEQFF. This sequence joins TRBV5-1 and TRBJ2-1; TRBD2 is a possible D gene (5 bases). Germline V gene sequence: CDR1 SGHRS, CDR2 YFSETQ. The CDR3 has 14 residues. Deletions cut 4 bases from V and 2 bases from J, with 10 bases between.

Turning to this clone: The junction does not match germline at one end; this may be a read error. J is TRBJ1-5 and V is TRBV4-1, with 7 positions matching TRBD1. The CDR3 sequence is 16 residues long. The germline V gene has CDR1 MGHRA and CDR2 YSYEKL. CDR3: CASNQDITGAYQPQHF. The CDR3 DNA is TGCGCCAGCAACCAAGATATAACAGGGGCCTATCAGCCCCAGCATTTT.

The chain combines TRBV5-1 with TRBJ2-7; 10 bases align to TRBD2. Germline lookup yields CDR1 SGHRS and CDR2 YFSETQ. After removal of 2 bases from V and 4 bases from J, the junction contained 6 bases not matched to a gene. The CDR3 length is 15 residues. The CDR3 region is CASSFLAGVPYEQYF. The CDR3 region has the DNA TGCGCCAGCAGCTTCCTAGCGGGAGTGCCGTACGAGCAGTACTTC.

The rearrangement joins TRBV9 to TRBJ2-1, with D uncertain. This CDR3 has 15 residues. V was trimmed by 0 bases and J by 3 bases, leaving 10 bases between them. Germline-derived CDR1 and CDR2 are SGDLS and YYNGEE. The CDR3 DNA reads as TGTGCCAGCAGCGTAGGAACTCCTGACTACAATGAGCAGTTCTTC. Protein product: CASSVGTPDYNEQFF.

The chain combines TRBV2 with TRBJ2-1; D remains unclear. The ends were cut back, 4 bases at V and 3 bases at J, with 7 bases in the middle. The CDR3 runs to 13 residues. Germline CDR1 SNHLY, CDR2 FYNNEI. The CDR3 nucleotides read TGTGCCAGCAGTGGAGACAACTACAATGAGCAGTTCTTC. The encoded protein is CASSGDNYNEQFF.

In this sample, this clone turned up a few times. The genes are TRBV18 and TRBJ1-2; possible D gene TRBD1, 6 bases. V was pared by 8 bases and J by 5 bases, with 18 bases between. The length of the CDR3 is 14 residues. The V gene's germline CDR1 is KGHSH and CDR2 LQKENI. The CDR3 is CASRDSNQGYGYTF. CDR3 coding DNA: TGTGCCAGCCGCGACTCTAACCAGGGGTATGGCTACACCTTC.

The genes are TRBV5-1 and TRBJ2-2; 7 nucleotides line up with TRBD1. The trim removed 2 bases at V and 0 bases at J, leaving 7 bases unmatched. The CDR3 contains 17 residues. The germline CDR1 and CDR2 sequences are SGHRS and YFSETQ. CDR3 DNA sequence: TGCGCCAGCAGCTTCGAACTCAGGGGGTCGAACACCGGGGAGCTGTTTTTT. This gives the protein CASSFELRGSNTGELFF. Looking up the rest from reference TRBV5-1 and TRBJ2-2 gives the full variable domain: KAGVTQTPRYLIKTRGQQVTLSCSPISGHRSVSWYQQTPGQGLQFLFEYFSETQRNKGNFPGRFSGRQFSNSRSEMNVSTLELGDSALYLCASSFELRGSNTGELFFGEGSRLTVL.

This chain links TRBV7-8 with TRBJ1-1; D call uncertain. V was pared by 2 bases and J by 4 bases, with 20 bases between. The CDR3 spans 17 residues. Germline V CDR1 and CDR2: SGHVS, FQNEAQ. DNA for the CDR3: TGTGCCAGCAGCTTAAATATTGGGAGGGTGGTGGTCACTGAAGCTTTCTTT. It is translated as CASSLNIGRVVVTEAFF.

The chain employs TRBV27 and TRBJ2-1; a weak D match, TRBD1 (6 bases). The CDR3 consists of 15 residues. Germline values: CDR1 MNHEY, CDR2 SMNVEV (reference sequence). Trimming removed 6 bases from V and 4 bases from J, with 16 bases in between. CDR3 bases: TGTGCCAGCAGCCGTCCCACAGGGAATTACAATGAGCAGTTCTTC. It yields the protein CASSRPTGNYNEQFF.

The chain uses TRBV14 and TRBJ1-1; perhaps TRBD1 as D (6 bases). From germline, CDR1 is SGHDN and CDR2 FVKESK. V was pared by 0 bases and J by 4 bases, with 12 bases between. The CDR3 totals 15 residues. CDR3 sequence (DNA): TGTGCCAGCAGCCAAGAGTTGGCAGGGGTCACTGAAGCTTTCTTT. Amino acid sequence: CASSQELAGVTEAFF. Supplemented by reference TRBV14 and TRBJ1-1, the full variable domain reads EAGVTQFPSHSVIEKGQTVTLRCDPISGHDNLYWYRRVMGKEIKFLLHFVKESKQDESGMPNNRFLAERTGGTYSTLKVQPAELEDSGVYFCASSQELAGVTEAFFGQGTRLTVV.

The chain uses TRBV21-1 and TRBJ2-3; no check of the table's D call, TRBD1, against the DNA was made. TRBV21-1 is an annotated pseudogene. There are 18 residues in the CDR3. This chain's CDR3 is CASRKEQGTSDDTDTQYF. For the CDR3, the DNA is TGTGCCAGCAGAAAAGAACAAGGGACAAGCGATGACACAGATACGCAGTATTTT.

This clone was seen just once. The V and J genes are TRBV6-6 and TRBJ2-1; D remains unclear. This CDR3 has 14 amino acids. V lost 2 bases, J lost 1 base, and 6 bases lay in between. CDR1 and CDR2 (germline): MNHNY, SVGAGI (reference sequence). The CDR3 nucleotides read TGTGCCAGCAGTTACGATGTGTCCTACAATGAGCAGTTCTTC. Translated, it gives CASSYDVSYNEQFF.

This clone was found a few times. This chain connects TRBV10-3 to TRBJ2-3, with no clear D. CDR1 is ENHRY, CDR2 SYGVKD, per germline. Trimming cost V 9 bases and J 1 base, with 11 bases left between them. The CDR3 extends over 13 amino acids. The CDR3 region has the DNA TGTGCCATGGGGTCAGTGGGCACAGATACGCAGTATTTT. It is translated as CAMGSVGTDTQYF.

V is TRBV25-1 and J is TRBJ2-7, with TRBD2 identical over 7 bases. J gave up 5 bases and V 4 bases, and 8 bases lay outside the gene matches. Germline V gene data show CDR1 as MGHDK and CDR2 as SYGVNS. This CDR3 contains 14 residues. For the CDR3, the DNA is TGTGCCAGCAGTGTGGGCGGGAGTCGAGACGAGCAGTACTTC. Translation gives CASSVGGSRDEQYF.

The CDR3, as DNA: TGCGCCAGCAGCCAAGTGCTGGGGCAGGGTGTAAATCAGCCCCAGCATTTT. This sequence encodes CASSQVLGQGVNQPQHF. This chain connects TRBV4-1 to TRBJ1-5; possible D gene TRBD1, 5 bases. V was clipped by 1 base and J by 4 bases, with 17 bases between them. The CDR3 is made up of 17 amino acids. Germline V CDR1 and CDR2: MGHRA, YSYEKL.

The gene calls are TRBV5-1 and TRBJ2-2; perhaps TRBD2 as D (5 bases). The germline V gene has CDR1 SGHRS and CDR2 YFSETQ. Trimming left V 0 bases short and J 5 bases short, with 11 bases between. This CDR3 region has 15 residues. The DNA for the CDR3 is TGCGCCAGCAGCTTGGGAGCGGCCGTAACCGGGGAGCTGTTTTTT. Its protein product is CASSLGAAVTGELFF.